The entry below describes one TCR beta chain. This entry is derived from a study of early T cells in non-severe SARS-CoV-2 infection. CDR1 DFQATT and CDR2 SNEGSKA come from the germline V gene (reference sequence). This CDR3 comprises 15 residues. V lost 5 bases, J lost 10 bases, and 25 bases lay in between. Separate cDNA molecules each had unique molecular identifiers attached to them. TCRdb called the 5' RACE reads again in MiXCR, with one record for every CDR3 protein. Of 60,000 to 75,000 distinct CDR3 sequences listed, about 9% were seen once; the top ten hold roughly a sixth. The chain carries TRBV20-1 and TRBJ2-3; D is perhaps TRBD2 (5 bases). This TCR came from an adult who was a healthcare worker with PCR-confirmed SARS-CoV-2 infection or an uninfected control (not recorded which). The sequencing here drew on whole blood, taken at baseline. Here the CDR3 DNA reads TGCAGTGCTTTATTGCGGGTGAGCACCCCGTGGGCGCAGTATTTT. This translates into CSALLRVSTPWAQYF.